This T cell receptor (beta chain) was recorded in a study of CD8 T cells in ankylosing spondylitis. Study-level results: The study looked at matched synovial fluid samples from ankylosing spondylitis patients. Disease-linked clones were reported to be significantly enriched there.

This clonotype has ten or more counts. Its antigen remains unidentified. The authors made TCR beta libraries by quantitative 5'-RACE with molecular barcodes. A single record per CDR3 protein comes from TCRdb applying MiXCR to the 5' RACE reads. The repertoire holds fewer than 250,000 distinct CDR3 sequences, with approximately 10% as singletons. Germline loops: CDR1 ENHRY, CDR2 SYGVKD. Trimming left V 0 bases short and J 6 bases short, with 6 bases between. The CDR3 spans 13 residues. The sequence came from a male donor with ankylosing spondylitis or in good health (not recorded which). The sample taken for sequencing was blood, either unsorted or a sorted T cell fraction (not recorded which). The gene calls are TRBV10-3 and TRBJ1-5; D unclear. CDR3 sequence reads: CAISESRAQPQHF. In DNA form, the CDR3 reads TGTGCCATCAGTGAGTCGAGAGCTCAGCCCCAGCATTTT.